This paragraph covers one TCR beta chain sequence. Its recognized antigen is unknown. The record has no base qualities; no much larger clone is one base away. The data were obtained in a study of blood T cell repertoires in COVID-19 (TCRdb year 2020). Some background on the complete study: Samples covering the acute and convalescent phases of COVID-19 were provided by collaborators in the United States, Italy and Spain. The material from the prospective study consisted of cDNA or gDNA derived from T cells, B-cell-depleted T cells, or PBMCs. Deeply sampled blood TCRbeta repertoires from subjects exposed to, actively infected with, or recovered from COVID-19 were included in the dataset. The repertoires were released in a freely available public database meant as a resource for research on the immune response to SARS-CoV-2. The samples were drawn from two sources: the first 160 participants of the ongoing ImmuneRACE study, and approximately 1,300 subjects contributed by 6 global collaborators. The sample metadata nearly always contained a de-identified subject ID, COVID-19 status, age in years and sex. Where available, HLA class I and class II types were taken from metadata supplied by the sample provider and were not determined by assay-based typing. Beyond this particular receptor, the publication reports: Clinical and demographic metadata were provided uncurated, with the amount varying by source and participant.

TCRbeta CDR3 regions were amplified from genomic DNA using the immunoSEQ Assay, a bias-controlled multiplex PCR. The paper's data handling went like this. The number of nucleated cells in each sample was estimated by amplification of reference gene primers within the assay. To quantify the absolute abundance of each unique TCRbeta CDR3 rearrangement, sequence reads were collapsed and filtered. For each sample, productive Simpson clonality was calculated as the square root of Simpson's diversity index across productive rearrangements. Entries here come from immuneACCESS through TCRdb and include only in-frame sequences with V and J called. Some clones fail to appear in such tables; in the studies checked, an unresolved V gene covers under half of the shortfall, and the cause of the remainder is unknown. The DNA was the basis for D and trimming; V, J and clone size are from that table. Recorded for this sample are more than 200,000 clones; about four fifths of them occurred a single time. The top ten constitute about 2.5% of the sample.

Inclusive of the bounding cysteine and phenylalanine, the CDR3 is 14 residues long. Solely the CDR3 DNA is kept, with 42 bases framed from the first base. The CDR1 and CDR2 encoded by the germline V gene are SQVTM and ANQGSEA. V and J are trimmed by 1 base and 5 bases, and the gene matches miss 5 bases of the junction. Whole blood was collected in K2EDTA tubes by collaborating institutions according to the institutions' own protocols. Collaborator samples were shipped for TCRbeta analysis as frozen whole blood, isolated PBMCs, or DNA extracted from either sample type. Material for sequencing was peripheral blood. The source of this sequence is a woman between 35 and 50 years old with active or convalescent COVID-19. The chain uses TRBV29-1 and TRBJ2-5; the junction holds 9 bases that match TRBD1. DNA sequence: TGCAGCGTTGAAGCCCTGACAGGGGGGGAGACCCAGTACTTC. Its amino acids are CSVEALTGGETQYF.